This entry is about one T cell receptor (beta chain). No cognate antigen has been identified for it. Without the conserved terminal phenylalanine or tryptophan, this CDR3 likely stems from a read error. Without any cell sorting, total RNA and DNA were extracted together from about 19-30 mg of bulk tissue using the AllPrep DNA/RNA mini kit. Surgical resection was performed in China between 2015 and early 2016 on about 5 patients with histopathologically diagnosed primary liver carcinoma. At the time of sampling, the patients were treatment-naive and had chronic HBV infection. Each tumor was sampled at five spatially separated regions: the superior, inferior, left-lateral and right-lateral poles and the tumor centre. According to histology, viable tumor cells made up more than 80% of every tumor sample. Fresh tumor and adjacent tissue pieces were bisected, with one half stored in RNAlater at -80 degrees C and the other half sent for histology.

A constant-region primer and ProtoScript II reverse transcriptase were used to reverse-transcribe TCRbeta-specific cDNA from roughly 0.5 ug total RNA. The TCRbeta libraries were prepared through three rounds of nested multiplex PCR following a slightly modified ARM-PCR procedure. Each of the first two PCR rounds ran for about 10 cycles using multiplex TRBV1-TRBV30 forward primers together with a Cbeta reverse primer. A final 25-cycle PCR with Deep VentR polymerase added sample barcodes and Illumina adapters. Before sequencing, amplicons of 200-500 bp were gel-purified using a QIAquick gel extraction kit. An Illumina HiSeq 2500 was used to sequence the TCRbeta amplicons with 250-bp paired-end reads. Per the source publication's procedure: Quality trimming of reads was performed with Trimmomatic v0.33, and paired reads were merged with FLASH v1.2.11 so that full CDR3 sequences could be recovered. MiGEC v1.2.1b assigned V, D and J germline segments to the rearranged TCRbeta sequences. VDJtools v1.0.0 computed clonotype statistics and Shannon-Wiener diversity indices. Except for diversity analysis, only the 250 most abundant clonotypes of each sample were used in subsequent analyses to reduce sampling bias. TCRdb handled the public reads itself, with Q25 trimming in fastp and clone calling in MiXCR, and kept productive beta chains. When rows share a CDR3 protein, they turn into one entry using the most common DNA and genes. TCRdb's processing, not the authors', yielded these V and J calls. Recorded for this sample are about 97,000 distinct CDR3 sequences; more than 65% of them occurred a single time. The ten largest clones take up approximately 12% of the sample.

V and J are truncated by 6 bases and 12 bases respectively, leaving an intervening sequence of 20 bases. The germline V gene (reference sequence) supplies CDR1 SGHAT and CDR2 FQDESV. Including both end residues, the CDR3 is 14 amino acids long. The read is trimmed to its CDR3 DNA, 42 bases read in frame from base 1. This sample stems from a study of tumor-infiltrating lymphocytes in primary liver carcinoma (dated by TCRdb to between 2016 and 2019). Looking at the study overall: Hepatocellular carcinoma (four) or combined HCC and intrahepatic cholangiocarcinoma (one) was present in the five patients, who were three men and two women aged 30 to 69 years. Reproducibility between technical replicate repertoires was high, with correlation coefficients above 0.95 and mean shared-clone rates about 0.9. For each liver tumor, the study sampled five regions along with adjacent normal tissue and blood, and applied TCRbeta repertoire sequencing, expression microarrays and whole-exome sequencing. Roughly 3.5 to 7.13 million productive TCRbeta reads were obtained per sample, and no significant difference in read depth was found between tissue types. To link TCRbeta repertoire diversity with the local molecular phenotype, the roughly 26 tumor region samples were profiled using Agilent mRNA microarrays. The five patients had tumors staged T1-T3 N0M0, with maximum diameters ranging from about 4 to 10 cm. A total of some 35 specimens from 5 patients went through TCRbeta repertoire sequencing, namely 25 tumor regions, 5 adjacent noncancerous liver tissues and 5 peripheral blood samples.

What the authors observed across the whole study: Only about 7.5-25% of top clones were found in all five regions of a tumor, suggesting spatial heterogeneity of tumor-infiltrating T cells. With just a few patients in the study, the authors point out that the findings should be validated in a larger study. Since the samples were bulk and unsorted, there was no way to compare CD4+ and CD8+ T cell repertoires. Only the TCR beta chain was sequenced, which likely underestimates true repertoire diversity because unpaired alpha chains were not captured. Pairs of tumor regions showed greater repertoire overlap (mean around 35%) than tumor-adjacent pairs (roughly 17%) or tumor-blood pairs (around 15%), which is consistent with antigen-driven expansion. The top 250 clones accounted for a significantly greater share of the repertoire in tumors than in blood (p = 0.039).

This TCR was recovered from a woman aged 55-69 years with primary liver carcinoma and hepatitis B virus infection. Sequencing was carried out using liver tumor tissue from sampling region 2. The cell subset or site label for this specimen denotes: tumor region T2, inferior pole. The rearrangement joined TRBV11-1 to TRBJ2-2, and possibly TRBD1, on 6 matching bases. The nucleotides are TGTGCCAGCAGACCGAGCCTTGACACAGGGAAGCTGTTTTTA. It codes for CASRPSLDTGKLFL.